This T cell receptor (beta chain) was recorded in a study of regulatory T cells in long-lasting Graves disease. TCR beta libraries were built with iRepertoire HTBI primers and Arm-PCR of CDR3 regions. TCRdb re-derived calls from the multiplex PCR reads in MiXCR, one entry per CDR3 protein. The sample consists of about 240,000 distinct CDR3 sequences, around 21% of them appearing once. Germline loops: CDR1 KGHSH, CDR2 LQKENI. Trimming took off 1 base at V and 0 bases at J, with 13 bases between the two ends. The CDR3 consists of 17 residues. In this sample, this clonotype turned up a few times. Its antigen is undetermined. This sample's time point: newly diagnosed GD, antithyroid drugs for less than 3 months. After RNA was extracted from PBMCs, the TCR library was made from it. Enrollment of patients was through an endocrinology department in Xi'an, China. Study-wide points: Shared public clonotypes totalled some 2,500 in persistent patients, compared with just under 1,000 in new patients. The small sample size may have reduced accuracy.

The receptor was derived from a female donor with Graves disease. V and J are TRBV18 and TRBJ1-3; TRBD1 might be the D (5 bases). The source was peripheral blood mononuclear cells (PBMCs), collected at new diagnosis, from a patient treated with antithyroid drugs. CDR3: CASSPRQGPSSGNTIYF. The CDR3 DNA follows: TGTGCCAGCTCACCACGGCAGGGACCAAGCTCTGGAAACACCATATATTTT.